Listed below are T cell receptor beta chains from one sample, sequenced in a study of spatial heterogeneity in lung cancer. TCRdb reprocessed the 5' RACE reads with MiXCR, giving one entry per CDR3 protein. The sample lists around 5,000 distinct CDR3 sequences, approximately 6.5% seen once, with about a fifth in the top ten. This specimen consisted of lung tumor tissue, obtained at surgery. All receptors come from a male donor with early-stage non-small cell lung cancer. CDR3s leave out the opening cysteine and the closing phenylalanine or tryptophan.

>TRBV29-1
SAPGAEASGEQF
>TRBV2
ASSVQGQAISDTQY
>TRBV12-3/TRBV12-4
ASSPRAGGTYEQY
>TRBV7-3
ASSKGHNTDTQY
>TRBV27
ASSVQGTSSPLH
>TRBV10-2
ASRDSPSNQPQH
>TRBV3-2
ASSQVPSGVYNEQF
>TRBV7-7
ASSRDRGDEQY
>TRBV7-4
ASSSRGNTEAF
>TRBV6-5
ASSYYRGAGYNEQF
>TRBV19
ASRSQGRNTGELF
>TRBV5-6
ASSLVPTGAEAF
>TRBV7-2
ASSLVPERALNEQF
>TRBV7-7
ASSPGTLRTQY
>TRBV9
ASSERRESGELF
>TRBV27
ASSLLARSSYEQY
>TRBV7-2
ASSFRDYKDTQY
>TRBV19
ASSIGGLRGSTEAF
>TRBV7-8
ASSLGVYETQY
>TRBV28
ASIIGNTEAF
>TRBV11-3
ASSRGTSGRTDTQY
>TRBV30
AWSVISGADTQY
>TRBV5-1
ASSSPTGGNEQY
>TRBV20-1
SARGLTSVTTDTQY
>TRBV11-2
ASSLAPTDTDTQY
>TRBV7-6
ASTTDSFGDGELF
>TRBV4-2
ASSAEALSVSYEQY
>TRBV30
ARSYGLGYGYT
>TRBV20-1
STALGTDTQY
>TRBV5-1
ASSLWGTYEQY
>TRBV9
ASSPEGEGNQPQH
>TRBV6-2/TRBV6-3
ASSTPRDSHTRDYNEQF
>TRBV12-3/TRBV12-4
ASSPVSSVNTGELF
>TRBV27
ASSLFGSSYNEQF
>TRBV6-6
ASTPPTVETQY
>TRBV19
ASSIAGVAAGHPYNEQF
>TRBV7-6
ASSLVVGEGTGELF
>TRBV21-1
ASSKGNRTGRPYEQY
>TRBV27
ASSFSGGGYNEQF
>TRBV9
ASSSRSGTSYNEQF
>TRBV29-1
SVSSGAYEQY
>TRBV7-2
ASSPGDYPQETQY
>TRBV7-2
ASSLPSSTALNEKLF
>TRBV7-3
ASSLGNQETQY
>TRBV27
ASSPPRETPDTQY
>TRBV7-9
ASSLGLADQETQY